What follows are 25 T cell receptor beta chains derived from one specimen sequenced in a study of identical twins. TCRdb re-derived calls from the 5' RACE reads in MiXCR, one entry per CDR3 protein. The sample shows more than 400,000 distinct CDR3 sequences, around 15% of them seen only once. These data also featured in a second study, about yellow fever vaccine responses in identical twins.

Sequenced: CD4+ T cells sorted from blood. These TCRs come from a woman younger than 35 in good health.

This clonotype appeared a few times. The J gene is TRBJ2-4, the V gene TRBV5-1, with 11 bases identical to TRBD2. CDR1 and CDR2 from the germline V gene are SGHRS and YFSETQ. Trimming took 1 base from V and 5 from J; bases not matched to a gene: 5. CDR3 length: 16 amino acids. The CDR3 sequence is CASSLSTTSGENIQYF. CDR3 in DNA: TGCGCCAGCAGCTTGAGTACGACTAGCGGGGAAAACATTCAGTACTTC.

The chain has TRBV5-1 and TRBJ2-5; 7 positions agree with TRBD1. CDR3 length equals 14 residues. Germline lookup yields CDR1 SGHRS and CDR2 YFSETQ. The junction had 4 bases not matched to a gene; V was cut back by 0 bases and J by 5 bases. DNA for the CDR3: TGCGCCAGCAGCTTGGAAAGGGGGCATGAGACCCAGTACTTC. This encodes CASSLERGHETQYF.

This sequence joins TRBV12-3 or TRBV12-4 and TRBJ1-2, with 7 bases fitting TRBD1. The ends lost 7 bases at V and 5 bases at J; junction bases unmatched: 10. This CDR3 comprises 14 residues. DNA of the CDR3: TGTGCCAGCAACTCAGACAGGGTCGGTTATGGCTACACCTTC. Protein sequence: CASNSDRVGYGYTF.

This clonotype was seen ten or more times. The CDR3 sequence: CASSRTSSYNEQFF. The CDR3 bases are TGTGCCAGCAGTCGGACTAGCTCCTACAATGAGCAGTTCTTC. V usage is TRBV12-3 or TRBV12-4 and J usage is TRBJ2-1, with 7 bases lining up with TRBD2. The CDR3 is 14 amino acids. The junction had 1 base not matched to a gene; V was cut back by 5 bases and J by 0 bases.

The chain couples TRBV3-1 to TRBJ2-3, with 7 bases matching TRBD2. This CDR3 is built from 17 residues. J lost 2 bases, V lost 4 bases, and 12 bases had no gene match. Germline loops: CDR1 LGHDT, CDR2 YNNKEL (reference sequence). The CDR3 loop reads CASSPGLVAKLTDTQYF. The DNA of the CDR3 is TGTGCCAGCAGCCCCGGACTAGTCGCTAAGCTCACAGATACGCAGTATTTT.

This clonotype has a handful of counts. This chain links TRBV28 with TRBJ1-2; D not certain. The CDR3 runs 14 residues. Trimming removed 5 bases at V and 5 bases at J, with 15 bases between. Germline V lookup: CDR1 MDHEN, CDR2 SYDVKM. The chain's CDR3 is CASSEEESYYGYTF. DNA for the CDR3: TGTGCCAGCAGTGAAGAGGAGAGCTATTATGGCTACACCTTC.

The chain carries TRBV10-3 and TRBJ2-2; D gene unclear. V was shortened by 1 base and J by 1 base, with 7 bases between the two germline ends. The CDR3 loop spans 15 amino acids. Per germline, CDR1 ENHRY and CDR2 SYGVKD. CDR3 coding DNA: TGTGCCATCAGTGAGTTAGCAGGGAACACCGGGGAGCTGTTTTTT. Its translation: CAISELAGNTGELFF.

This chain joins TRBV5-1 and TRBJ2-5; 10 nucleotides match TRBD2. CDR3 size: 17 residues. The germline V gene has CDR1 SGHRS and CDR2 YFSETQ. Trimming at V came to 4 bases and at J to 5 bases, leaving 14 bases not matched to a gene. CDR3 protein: CASSRSSSGRGGETQYF. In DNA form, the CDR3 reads TGCGCCAGCAGCCGGTCATCTAGCGGGAGAGGTGGGGAGACCCAGTACTTC.

CDR3 region: CASSSRGTANTEAFF. CDR3 coding DNA: TGTGCCAGCAGTTCCCGCGGGACAGCGAACACTGAAGCTTTCTTT. The gene calls are TRBV12-3 or TRBV12-4 and TRBJ1-1; 7 bases are shared with TRBD1. The J segment lost 1 base and the V segment lost 4 bases, leaving 6 bases of the junction unmatched. This CDR3 spans 15 amino acids.

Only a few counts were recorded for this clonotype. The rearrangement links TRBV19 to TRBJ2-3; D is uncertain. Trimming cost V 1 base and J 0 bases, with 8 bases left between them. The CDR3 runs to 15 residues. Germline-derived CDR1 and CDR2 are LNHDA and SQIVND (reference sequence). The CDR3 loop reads CASSIGVGSTDTQYF. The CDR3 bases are TGTGCCAGTAGTATAGGTGTAGGGAGCACAGATACGCAGTATTTT.

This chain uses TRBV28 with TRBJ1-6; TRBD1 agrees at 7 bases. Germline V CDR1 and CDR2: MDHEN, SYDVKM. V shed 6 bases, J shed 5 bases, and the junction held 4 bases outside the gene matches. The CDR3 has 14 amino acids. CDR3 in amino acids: CASRRGTDNSPLHF. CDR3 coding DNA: TGTGCCAGCAGACGTGGGACAGATAATTCACCCCTCCACTTT.

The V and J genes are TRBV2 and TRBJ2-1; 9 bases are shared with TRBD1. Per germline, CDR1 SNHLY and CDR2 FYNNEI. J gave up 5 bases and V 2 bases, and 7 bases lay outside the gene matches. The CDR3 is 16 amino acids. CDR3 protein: CASSEMGTGLNNEQFF. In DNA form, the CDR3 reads TGTGCCAGCAGTGAAATGGGGACAGGGCTAAACAATGAGCAGTTCTTC.

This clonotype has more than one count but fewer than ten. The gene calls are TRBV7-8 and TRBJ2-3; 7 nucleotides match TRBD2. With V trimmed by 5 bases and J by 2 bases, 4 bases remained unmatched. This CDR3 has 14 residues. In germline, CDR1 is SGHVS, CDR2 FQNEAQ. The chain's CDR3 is CASSRGGHTDTQYF. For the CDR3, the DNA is TGTGCCAGCAGCCGGGGAGGGCACACAGATACGCAGTATTTT.

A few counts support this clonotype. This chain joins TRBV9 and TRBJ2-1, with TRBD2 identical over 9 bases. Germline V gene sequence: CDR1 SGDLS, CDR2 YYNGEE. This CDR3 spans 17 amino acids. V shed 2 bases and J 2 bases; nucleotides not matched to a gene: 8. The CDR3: CASSVRLAVGTYNEQFF. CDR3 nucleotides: TGTGCCAGCAGCGTCAGACTAGCGGTTGGGACCTACAATGAGCAGTTCTTC.

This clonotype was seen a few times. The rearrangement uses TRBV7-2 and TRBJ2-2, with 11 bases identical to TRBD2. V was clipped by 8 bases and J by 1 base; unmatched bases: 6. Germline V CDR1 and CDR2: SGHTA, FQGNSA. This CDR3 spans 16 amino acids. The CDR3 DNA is TGTGCCAGCTTCCTAGCGGGGGGTGAGAACACCGGGGAGCTGTTTTTT. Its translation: CASFLAGGENTGELFF. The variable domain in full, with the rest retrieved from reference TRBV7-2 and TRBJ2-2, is GAGVSQSPSNKVTEKGKDVELRCDPISGHTALYWYRQSLGQGLEFLIYFQGNSAPDKSGLPSDRFSAERTGGSVSTLTIQRTQQEDSAVYLCASFLAGGENTGELFFGEGSRLTVL.

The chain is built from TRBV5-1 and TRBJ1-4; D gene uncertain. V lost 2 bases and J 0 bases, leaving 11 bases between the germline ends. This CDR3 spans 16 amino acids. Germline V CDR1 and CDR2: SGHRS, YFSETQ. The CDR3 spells CASSFGRIATNEKLFF. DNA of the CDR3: TGCGCCAGCAGCTTCGGACGGATTGCAACTAATGAAAAACTGTTTTTT.

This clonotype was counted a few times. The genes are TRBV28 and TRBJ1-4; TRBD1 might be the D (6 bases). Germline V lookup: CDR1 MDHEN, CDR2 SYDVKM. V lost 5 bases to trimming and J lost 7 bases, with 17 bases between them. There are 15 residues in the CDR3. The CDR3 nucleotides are TGTGCCAGCAGTCGGCTGTCAGGGGTCGCTGAAAAACTGTTTTTT. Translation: CASSRLSGVAEKLFF.

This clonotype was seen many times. The CDR3 DNA reads as TGTGCCACCAGTGATTTGGCGGGAGGCGATGAGCAGTTCTTC. Translation gives CATSDLAGGDEQFF. V and J are TRBV24-1 and TRBJ2-1, with TRBD2 matching 8 bases. From germline, CDR1 is KGHDR and CDR2 SFDVKD. The CDR3 has 14 residues. The V segment lost 0 bases and the J segment 8 bases; nucleotides outside the gene matches: 2.

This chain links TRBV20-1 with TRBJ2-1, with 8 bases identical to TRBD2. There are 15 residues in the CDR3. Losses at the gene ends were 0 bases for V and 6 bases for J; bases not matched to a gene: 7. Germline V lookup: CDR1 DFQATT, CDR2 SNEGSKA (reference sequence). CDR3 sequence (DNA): TGCAGTGCTAGAGAACCGGGACTAGTCCGCAATGAGCAGTTCTTC. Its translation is CSAREPGLVRNEQFF.

DNA of the CDR3: TGTGCCAGCAGTCGGACAGGGGGCGCCGGGGGTGAAGCTTTCTTT. This sequence encodes CASSRTGGAGGEAFF. V usage is TRBV11-1 and J usage is TRBJ1-1; 11 bases match TRBD1. Germline values: CDR1 SGHAT, CDR2 FQDESV (reference sequence). The CDR3 is 15 amino acids. The ends lost 6 bases at V and 7 bases at J; junction bases unmatched: 10.

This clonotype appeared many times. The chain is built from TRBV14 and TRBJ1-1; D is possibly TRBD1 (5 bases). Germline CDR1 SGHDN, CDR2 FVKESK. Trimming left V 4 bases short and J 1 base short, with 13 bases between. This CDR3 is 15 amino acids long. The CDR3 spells CASSPRWGSNTEAFF. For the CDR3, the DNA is TGTGCCAGCAGCCCCCGGTGGGGGTCGAACACTGAAGCTTTCTTT. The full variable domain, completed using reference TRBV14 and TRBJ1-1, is EAGVTQFPSHSVIEKGQTVTLRCDPISGHDNLYWYRRVMGKEIKFLLHFVKESKQDESGMPNNRFLAERTGGTYSTLKVQPAELEDSGVYFCASSPRWGSNTEAFFGQGTRLTVV.

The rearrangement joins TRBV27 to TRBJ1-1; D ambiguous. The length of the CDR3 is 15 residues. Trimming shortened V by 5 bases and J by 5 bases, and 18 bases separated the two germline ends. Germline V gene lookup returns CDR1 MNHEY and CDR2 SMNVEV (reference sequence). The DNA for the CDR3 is TGTGCCAGCAGTCCCGAGTCAGCGCGGGTTACTGAAGCTTTCTTT. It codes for CASSPESARVTEAFF.

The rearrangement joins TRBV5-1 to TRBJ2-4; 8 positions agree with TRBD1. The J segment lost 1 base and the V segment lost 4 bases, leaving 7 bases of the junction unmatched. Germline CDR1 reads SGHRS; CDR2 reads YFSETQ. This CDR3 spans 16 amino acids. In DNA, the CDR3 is TGCGCCAGCAGCATACAGTACAGGGGGGCCAAAAACATTCAGTACTTC. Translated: CASSIQYRGAKNIQYF.

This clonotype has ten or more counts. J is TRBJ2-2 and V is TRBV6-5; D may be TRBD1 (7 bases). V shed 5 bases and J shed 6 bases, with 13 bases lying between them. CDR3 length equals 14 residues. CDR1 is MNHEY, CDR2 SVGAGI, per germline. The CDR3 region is CASSHQGEAGELFF. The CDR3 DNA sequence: TGTGCCAGCAGTCACCAGGGGGAGGCCGGGGAGCTGTTTTTT.

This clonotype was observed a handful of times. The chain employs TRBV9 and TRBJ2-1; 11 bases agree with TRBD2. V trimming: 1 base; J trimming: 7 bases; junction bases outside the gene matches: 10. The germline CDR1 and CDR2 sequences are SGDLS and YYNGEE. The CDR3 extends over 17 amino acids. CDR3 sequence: CASSVLASGGRPNEQFF. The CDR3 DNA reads TGTGCCAGCAGCGTACTGGCTAGCGGGGGGCGCCCTAATGAGCAGTTCTTC.